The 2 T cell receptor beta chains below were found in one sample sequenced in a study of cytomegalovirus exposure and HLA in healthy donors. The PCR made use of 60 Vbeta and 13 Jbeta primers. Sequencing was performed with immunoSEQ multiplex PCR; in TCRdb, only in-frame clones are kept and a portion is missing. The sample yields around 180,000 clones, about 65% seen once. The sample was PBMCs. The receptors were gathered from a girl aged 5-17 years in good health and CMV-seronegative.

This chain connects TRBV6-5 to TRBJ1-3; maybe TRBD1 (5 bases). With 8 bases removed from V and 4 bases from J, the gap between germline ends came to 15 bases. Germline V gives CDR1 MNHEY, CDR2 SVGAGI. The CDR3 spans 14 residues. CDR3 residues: CASGPRGLGNTIYF. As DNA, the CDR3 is TGTGCCAGCGGGCCCCGGGGGTTAGGAAACACCATATATTTT.

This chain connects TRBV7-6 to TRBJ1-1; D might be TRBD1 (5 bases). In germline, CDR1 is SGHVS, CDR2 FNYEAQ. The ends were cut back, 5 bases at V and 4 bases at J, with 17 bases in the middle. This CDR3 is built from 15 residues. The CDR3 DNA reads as TGTGCCAGCAGCCACCACGACAGACCAGGCACTGAAGCTTTCTTT. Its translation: CASSHHDRPGTEAFF.